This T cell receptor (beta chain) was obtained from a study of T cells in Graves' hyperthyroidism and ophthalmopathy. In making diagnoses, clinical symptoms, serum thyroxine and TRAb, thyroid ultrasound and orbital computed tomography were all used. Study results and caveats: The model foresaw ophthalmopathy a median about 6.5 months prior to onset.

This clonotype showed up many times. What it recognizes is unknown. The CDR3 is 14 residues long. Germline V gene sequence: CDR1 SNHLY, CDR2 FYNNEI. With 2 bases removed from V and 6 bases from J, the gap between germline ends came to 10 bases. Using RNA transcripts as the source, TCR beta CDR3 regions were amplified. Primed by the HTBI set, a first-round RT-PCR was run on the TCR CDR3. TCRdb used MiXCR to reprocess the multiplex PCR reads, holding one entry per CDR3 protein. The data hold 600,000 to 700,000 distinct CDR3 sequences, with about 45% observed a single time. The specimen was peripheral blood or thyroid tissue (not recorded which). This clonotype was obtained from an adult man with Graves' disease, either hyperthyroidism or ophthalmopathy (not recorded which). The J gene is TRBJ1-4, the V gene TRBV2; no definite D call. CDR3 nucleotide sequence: TGTGCCAGCAGTGAAACGGGGTACCATGAAAAACTGTTTTTT. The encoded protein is CASSETGYHEKLFF.